This T cell receptor beta chain was captured by sequencing in a study of T cell responses to AZD1222 COVID-19 vaccine. Study-level results: Clonal diversity was possibly underestimated; the donors were predominantly white British and more often female.

TCRdb's copy holds only in-frame clones and misses some; the assay was immunoSEQ multiplex PCR. The repertoire holds some 130,000 clones, approximately 90% seen once, with more than 20% in the top ten. Concerning this clone itself: What it recognizes is unknown.

This sequence originates from an adult in good health. The source was peripheral blood, collected on day 0 of AZD1222 vaccination.

The CDR3 region has the DNA TGTGCCAGTAGTACCGACAGGTTCCGATCGACCCAGCATTTT. Translation: CASSTDRFRSTQHF. This chain uses TRBV19 with TRBJ1-5; possibly TRBD1 for D (6 bases). From germline, CDR1 is LNHDA and CDR2 SQIVND (reference sequence). V was trimmed by 4 bases and J by 11 bases, leaving 18 bases between them. The CDR3 runs 14 residues.